This T cell receptor (beta chain) was recovered during a study of OX40 agonist ivuxolimab in advanced cancers. Turning to the study itself: An anti-OX40 (CD134) antibody with agonistic activity, ivuxolimab, was administered to patients. Patients received ivuxolimab, an intravenous treatment, every 2 weeks at 0.01 to 10 mg/kg. General study results and limits: At 0.1 to 3.0 mg/kg, clonal expansion of CD4+ and CD8+ blood T cells had occurred by week 6. With doses of 0.1-3.0 mg/kg, partial responders showed among the lowest clonal expansion.

With 3 bases removed from V and 2 bases from J, the gap between germline ends came to 16 bases. Germline V gene data show CDR1 as MNHNS and CDR2 as SASEGT. This CDR3 spans 17 amino acids. About this clone: No antigen is known for it.

Produced via immunoSEQ multiplex PCR; TCRdb's table is partial and in-frame only. The table includes roughly 40,000 clones, about 89% detected once. This sequence originates from an adult with an advanced solid tumor such as melanoma, head and neck, liver or kidney cancer. The genes are TRBV6-1 and TRBJ1-4; D gene uncertain. The sequencing used CD4+ or CD8+ T cells sorted from blood, collected in a trial of the OX40 agonist ivuxolimab. CDR3 protein: CASSELTGLPTNEKLFF. CDR3 sequence (DNA): TGTGCCAGCAGTGAGCTAACTGGGCTACCGACTAATGAAAAACTGTTTTTT.